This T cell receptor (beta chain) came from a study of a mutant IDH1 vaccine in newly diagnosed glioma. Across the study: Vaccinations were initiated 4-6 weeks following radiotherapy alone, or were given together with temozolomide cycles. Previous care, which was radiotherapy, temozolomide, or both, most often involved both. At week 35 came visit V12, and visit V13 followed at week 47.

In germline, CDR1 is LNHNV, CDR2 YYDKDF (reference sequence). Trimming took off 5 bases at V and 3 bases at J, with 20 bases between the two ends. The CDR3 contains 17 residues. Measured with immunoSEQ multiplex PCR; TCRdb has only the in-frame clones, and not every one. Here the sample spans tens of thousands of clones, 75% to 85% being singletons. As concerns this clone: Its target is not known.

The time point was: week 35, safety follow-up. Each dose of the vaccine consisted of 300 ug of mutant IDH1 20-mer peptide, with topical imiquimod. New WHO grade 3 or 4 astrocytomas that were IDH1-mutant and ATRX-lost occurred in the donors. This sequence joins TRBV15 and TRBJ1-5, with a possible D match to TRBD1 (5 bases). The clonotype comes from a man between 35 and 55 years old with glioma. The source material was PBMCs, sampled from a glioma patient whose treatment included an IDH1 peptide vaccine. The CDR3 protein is CATSAPLSRGPNQPQHF. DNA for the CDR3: TGTGCCACCAGCGCGCCCCTCTCAAGGGGCCCCAATCAGCCCCAGCATTTT.